This entry describes one TCR beta chain. The target antigen is unknown. This sample is drawn from a study of cytomegalovirus exposure and HLA in healthy donors. Study observations and caveats: Specificity for CMV antigens was confirmed in vitro for a few of the CMV-associated chains.

Assay used: immunoSEQ multiplex PCR; TCRdb lists only in-frame clones, some missing. The data hold some 250,000 clones, with roughly 87% observed a single time. Germline V lookup: CDR1 MDHEN, CDR2 SYDVKM. This CDR3 contains 13 residues. Between the trimmed V and J ends, which lost 2 bases and 6 bases, there was a span of 10 bases. V and J are TRBV28 and TRBJ1-2; no firm D call. The receptor was derived from a young woman in good health and CMV-seronegative. Material: PBMCs. The DNA of the CDR3 is TGTGCCAGCAGTTTACAGTGGAAAAATGGCTACACCTTC. The encoded protein is CASSLQWKNGYTF.